This T cell receptor beta chain was found in a study of T cell repertoires in cytomegalovirus infection. Study as a whole: In the study, CMV epitopes included recently identified HLA-C-restricted and well-studied HLA-B-restricted ones. Indicated by public TCR beta signatures were CMV infection and matching HLA type.

TCRdb independently ran MiXCR on the reads; one entry per CDR3 protein. Altogether a few hundred thousand distinct CDR3 sequences are present, about 39% being singletons, with the ten largest covering about half. The table lists this clonotype with a count of one. Its antigen is as yet unknown. This CDR3 comprises 18 residues. CDR1 and CDR2 from the germline V gene are LGHNA and YNFKEQ. The trim removed 0 bases at V and 6 bases at J, leaving 11 bases unmatched. Study observations and caveats: The study found HLA-C-restricted CMV-specific TCR beta clonotypes dominating the ex vivo response. Cumulated frequencies of public TCR beta families served to identify carriers of CMV plus the relevant HLA.

The rearrangement uses TRBV4-2 and TRBJ2-2, with 9 nucleotides matching TRBD1. The material was cultured PBMCs, obtained from culture after CMV antigen stimulation. This receptor was identified in a human donor in good health (CMV status not recorded). Some clones in this sample may be carry-over from other donors' samples. CDR3 sequence: CASSQDLTGGDWAGELFF. The CDR3 bases are TGTGCCAGCAGCCAAGATCTGACAGGGGGAGATTGGGCCGGGGAGCTGTTTTTT.